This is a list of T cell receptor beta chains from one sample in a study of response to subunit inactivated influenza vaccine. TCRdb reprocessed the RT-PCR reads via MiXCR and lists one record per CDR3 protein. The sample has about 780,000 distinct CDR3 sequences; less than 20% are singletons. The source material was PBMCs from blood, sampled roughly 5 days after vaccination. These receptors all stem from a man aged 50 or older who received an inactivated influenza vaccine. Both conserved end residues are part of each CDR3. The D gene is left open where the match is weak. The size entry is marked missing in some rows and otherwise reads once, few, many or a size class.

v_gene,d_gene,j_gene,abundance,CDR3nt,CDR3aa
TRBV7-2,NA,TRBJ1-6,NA,TGTGCCAGCAGCTTTGAAAGGGCGGATAATTCACCCCTCCACTTT,CASSFERADNSPLHF
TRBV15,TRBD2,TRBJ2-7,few,TGTGCCACCAGTTATGCTAGCGGCTACGAGCAGTACTTC,CATSYASGYEQYF
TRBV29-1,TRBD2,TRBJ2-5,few,TGCAGCGTTGAAGGGGTCCTAGCGGGGCTATTCTACGAAGAGACCCAGTACTTC,CSVEGVLAGLFYEETQYF
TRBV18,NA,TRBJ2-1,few,TGTGCCAGCTCACCTCCCACGGGTGAGCAGTTCTTC,CASSPPTGEQFF
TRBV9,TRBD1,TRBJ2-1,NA,TGTGCCAGCTCGGGACAGGGAGGGGTCTACAATGAGCAGTTCTTC,CASSGQGGVYNEQFF
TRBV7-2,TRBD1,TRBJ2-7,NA,TGTGCCAGCAGCTTCCGGGACAGGAACTCCTACGAGCAGTACTTC,CASSFRDRNSYEQYF
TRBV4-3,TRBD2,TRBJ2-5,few,TGCGCCAGCAGCCGGGATGGACTAGAAGGGACCCAGTACTTC,CASSRDGLEGTQYF
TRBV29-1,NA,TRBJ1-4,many,TGCAGCGTTGGTAGGCCGGGTGAAAAACTGTTTTTT,CSVGRPGEKLFF
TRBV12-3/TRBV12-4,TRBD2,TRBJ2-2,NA,TGTGCCAGCAGAACTAGCGGGGGGCGGTACACCGGGGAGCTGTTTTTT,CASRTSGGRYTGELFF
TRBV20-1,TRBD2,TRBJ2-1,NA,TGCAGTGCTCGGACTAGCGGGGGGTCGTATGAGCAGTTCTTC,CSARTSGGSYEQFF
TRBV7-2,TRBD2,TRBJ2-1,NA,TGTGCCAGCAGCTTATCGGCGGGGGGACTCGGAGAGCAGTTCTTC,CASSLSAGGLGEQFF
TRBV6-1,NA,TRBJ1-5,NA,TGTGCCAGCAGCCGGACCCTTTTAATTTCTAATAGCAATCAGCCCCAGCATTTT,CASSRTLLISNSNQPQHF
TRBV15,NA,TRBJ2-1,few,TGTGCCACCAGCAGAGATCACCAGGCACCAAGGTTCTTC,CATSRDHQAPRFF
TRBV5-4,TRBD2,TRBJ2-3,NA,TGTGCCAGCAGCCGGGGGGGGCGCACAGATACGCAGTATTTT,CASSRGGRTDTQYF
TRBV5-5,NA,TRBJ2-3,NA,TGTGCCAGCAGCTTGGGAGCCAGCGATCGCACAGATACGCAGTATTTT,CASSLGASDRTDTQYF
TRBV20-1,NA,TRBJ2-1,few,TGCAGTGCTAGAGTAGGGGGAGCGGGGACCTACAATGAGCAGTTCTTC,CSARVGGAGTYNEQFF
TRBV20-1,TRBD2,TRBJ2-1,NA,TGCAGTGCTAGAGACCCAAAGCGGGAGAATCCGAATGAGCAGTTCTTC,CSARDPKRENPNEQFF
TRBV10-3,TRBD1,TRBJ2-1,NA,TGTGCCATCAGTACAGGGGGACCCTACAATGAGCAGTTCTTC,CAISTGGPYNEQFF
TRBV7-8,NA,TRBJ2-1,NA,TGTGCCAGCAGACTAGAACCCAGCTCCTACAATGAGCAGTTCTTC,CASRLEPSSYNEQFF
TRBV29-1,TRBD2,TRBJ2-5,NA,TGCAGCGTTGAGTTCGCGGGAGGGCGGTGGGAGACCCAGTACTTC,CSVEFAGGRWETQYF
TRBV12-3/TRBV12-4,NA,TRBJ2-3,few,TGTGCCAGCAGTTTGCGGGAAGACACAGATACGCAGTATTTT,CASSLREDTDTQYF
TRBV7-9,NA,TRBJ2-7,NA,TGTGCCAGCACCCAAGTGGGACACCTCGAGCAGTACTTC,CASTQVGHLEQYF
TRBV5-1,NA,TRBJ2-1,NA,TGCGCCAGCAGCTTGGGCCCCGGGCCTGAGCAGTTCTTC,CASSLGPGPEQFF
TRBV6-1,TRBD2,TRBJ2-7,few,TGTGCCAGCACCAAAGGACTAGCTGACGAGCAGTACTTC,CASTKGLADEQYF
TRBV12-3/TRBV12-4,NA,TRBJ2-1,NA,TGTGCCAGCAGTTTAGCTTCAGGGGTGGGCAATGAGCAGTTCTTC,CASSLASGVGNEQFF
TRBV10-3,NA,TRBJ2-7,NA,TGTGCCATCAGTGGATCAGGGTCTATATACGAGCAGTACTTC,CAISGSGSIYEQYF
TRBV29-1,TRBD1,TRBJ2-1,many,TGCAGCGTTAAAAGACAGGGAAGGAATGAGCAGTTCTTC,CSVKRQGRNEQFF
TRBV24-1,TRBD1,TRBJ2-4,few,TGTGCCACCAGTGACCCCGGGACAGGGAAAAACATTCAGTACTTC,CATSDPGTGKNIQYF
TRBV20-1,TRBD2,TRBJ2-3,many,TGCAGTGCTAGAGCGGTAGCGGGAGCCCCAGATACGCAGTATTTT,CSARAVAGAPDTQYF
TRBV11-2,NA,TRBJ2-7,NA,TGTGCCAGCAGCTTAGGTCCAGGGGTCCCCGAGCAGTACTTC,CASSLGPGVPEQYF
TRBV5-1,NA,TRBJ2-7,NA,TGCGCCAGCAGAGGACATCCGGGACCTAATACGGGCGAGCAGTACTTC,CASRGHPGPNTGEQYF
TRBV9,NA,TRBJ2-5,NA,TGTGCCAGCAGCGTCGGGGGGCTGGAGACCCAGTACTTC,CASSVGGLETQYF
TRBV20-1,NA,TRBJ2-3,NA,TGCAGTGCCGGTACACCTAGCACAGATACGCAGTATTTT,CSAGTPSTDTQYF
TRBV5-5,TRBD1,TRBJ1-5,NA,TGTGCCAGCAGCTTGTTTTTCCGACAGGGAAATCAGCCCCAGCATTTT,CASSLFFRQGNQPQHF
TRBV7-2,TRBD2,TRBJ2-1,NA,TGTGCCAGCAGCAAATTAGCGGGAGGTCCCAATGAGCAGTTCTTC,CASSKLAGGPNEQFF
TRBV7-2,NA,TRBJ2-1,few,TGTGCCAGTCTCGGGGTCTCGTACAATGAGCAGTTCTTC,CASLGVSYNEQFF
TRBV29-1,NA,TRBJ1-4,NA,TGCAGCGTTGAGGAGAGGATGAATGAAAAACTGTTTTTT,CSVEERMNEKLFF
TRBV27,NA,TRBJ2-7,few,TGTGCCAGCAGTTTAATAAAGCCCGAGCAGTACTTC,CASSLIKPEQYF
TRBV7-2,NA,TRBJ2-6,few,TGTGCCAGCAGCTTAGCTGCACGGACGGGAACTGGGGCCAACGTCCTGACTTTC,CASSLAARTGTGANVLTF
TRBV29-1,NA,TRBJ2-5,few,TGCAGCGTTGAAGGGGCTAGAGAGACCCAGTACTTC,CSVEGARETQYF
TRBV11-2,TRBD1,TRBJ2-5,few,TGTGCCAGCAGCTTAGGTCAGGGGGCCCGGAAGACCCAGTACTTC,CASSLGQGARKTQYF